This is a list of T cell receptor beta chains from one sample in a study of cytomegalovirus exposure and HLA in healthy donors. Assay used: immunoSEQ multiplex PCR; TCRdb lists only in-frame clones, some missing. The data show about 190,000 clones, roughly 80% seen once. Sequencing was done on a sample of PBMCs. These receptors were collected from a man aged 50-59 years in good health and CMV-seronegative. CDR3s include the opening cysteine and the closing phenylalanine or tryptophan. The D gene is left open where the match is weak. Clone size is given for some rows only: seen once, a few or many times, or a class if the clone is expanded.

V gene	D gene	clone size	J gene	CDR3 protein	CDR3 DNA
TRBV7-2	TRBD1	-	TRBJ1-6	CASRPGTENSPLHF	TGTGCCAGCAGACCCGGGACAGAAAATTCACCCCTCCACTTT
TRBV7-9	TRBD1	few	TRBJ1-2	CSSSLTGGGYTF	TGTTCCAGCAGCTTGACAGGGGGTGGCTACACCTTC
TRBV27	-	-	TRBJ2-7	CASSRTDRTYEQYF	TGTGCCAGCAGTCGGACCGACAGAACCTACGAGCAGTACTTC
TRBV7-2	-	-	TRBJ2-3	CASSLGAFTDTQYF	TGTGCCAGCAGCTTGGGAGCGTTCACAGATACGCAGTATTTT
TRBV14	TRBD1	-	TRBJ2-5	CASSQDWGQDQETQYF	TGTGCCAGCAGCCAAGATTGGGGACAGGACCAAGAGACCCAGTACTTC
TRBV30	-	few	TRBJ1-5	CAWSPKNNQPQHF	TGTGCCTGGAGCCCCAAAAACAATCAGCCCCAGCATTTT
TRBV5-6	-	-	TRBJ2-7	CASSPPAGSAQYF	TGTGCCAGCAGCCCGCCGGCGGGCTCAGCGCAGTACTTC
TRBV27	-	-	TRBJ1-5	CASRGGPWGNQPQHF	TGTGCCAGCCGCGGGGGGCCGTGGGGCAATCAGCCCCAGCATTTT
TRBV2	TRBD2	-	TRBJ2-1	CASTLGLAGGEQFF	TGTGCCAGCACCTTGGGACTAGCGGGGGGGGAGCAGTTCTTC
TRBV6-6	TRBD1	-	TRBJ1-2	CASSRTGQYGYTF	TGTGCCAGCAGTCGGACAGGACAGTACGGCTACACCTTC
TRBV21-1	-	-	TRBJ2-1	CASSKVKGGIGEQFF	TGTGCCAGCAGCAAAGTGAAGGGCGGGATTGGTGAGCAGTTCTTC
TRBV7-2	-	once	TRBJ1-1	CASSPFRGNEAFF	TGTGCCAGCAGCCCTTTCAGGGGCAATGAAGCTTTCTTT
TRBV6-1	-	-	TRBJ1-2	CASSEAGYGYTF	TGTGCCAGCAGTGAAGCCGGCTATGGCTACACCTTC
TRBV10-3	TRBD2	-	TRBJ2-5	CAISEEVAGGRGTQYF	TGTGCCATCAGTGAGGAGGTGGCGGGGGGCCGGGGGACCCAGTACTTC
TRBV30	-	few	TRBJ2-3	CAWSGGDTQYF	TGTGCCTGGAGTGGAGGGGATACGCAGTATTTT